Below are 14 T cell receptor beta chains sequenced from a single sample in a study of T cells in Graves' hyperthyroidism and ophthalmopathy. TCR beta CDR3 regions were amplified from RNA. An initial round of RT-PCR targeting the TCR CDR3 relied on the HTBI primer set. Via MiXCR, TCRdb re-called the multiplex PCR reads, giving one row per CDR3 protein. The repertoire holds almost 600,000 distinct CDR3 sequences, with roughly 46% as singletons. Sequenced input: peripheral blood or thyroid tissue (not recorded which). All receptors derive from a woman between 18 and 29 years old with Graves' hyperthyroidism.

This clonotype has ten or more counts. This chain links TRBV24-1 with TRBJ2-5; the match to TRBD2 covers 10 bases. This CDR3 is 16 amino acids long. V shed 4 bases, J shed 3 bases, and the junction held 7 bases outside the gene matches. Germline-derived CDR1 and CDR2 are KGHDR and SFDVKD. The CDR3 nucleotides read TGTGCCACCAGTGAAGGCAGCGGGAGGGCCGAAGAGACCCAGTACTTC. Translation gives CATSEGSGRAEETQYF.

This clonotype was picked up many times. This chain joins TRBV29-1 and TRBJ1-3, with 9 bases aligning to TRBD1. Germline-derived CDR1 and CDR2 are SQVTM and ANQGSEA. The CDR3 has 13 residues. With 6 bases clipped from V and 0 bases from J, the junction kept 0 bases outside the gene matches. The chain's CDR3 is CSVTGGSGNTIYF. The DNA for the CDR3 is TGCAGCGTGACAGGGGGCTCTGGAAACACCATATATTTT.

This clonotype has just a few counts. The gene calls are TRBV12-3 or TRBV12-4 and TRBJ2-3; TRBD1 matches at 7 bases. Unmatched junction bases numbered 6, after V lost 6 bases and J lost 3 bases. The CDR3 is made up of 14 amino acids. CDR3 sequence (DNA): TGTGCCAGCAGCACGGGACAGTGGACAGATACGCAGTATTTT. Its translation: CASSTGQWTDTQYF.

The chain combines TRBV10-3 with TRBJ1-1; D might be TRBD1 (5 bases). Germline V gene lookup returns CDR1 ENHRY and CDR2 SYGVKD. The CDR3 contains 14 residues. With 10 bases removed from V and 6 bases from J, the gap between germline ends came to 21 bases. CDR3 sequence: CASSQDRGFAEAFF. The CDR3, as DNA: TGTGCCAGCAGCCAGGACCGGGGCTTCGCTGAAGCTTTCTTT.

This clonotype was recorded once. V and J are TRBV2 and TRBJ1-2; D perhaps matches TRBD1 (5 bases). Per germline, CDR1 SNHLY and CDR2 FYNNEI. Trimming took 4 bases from V and 8 from J, leaving 20 bases between them. The CDR3 loop spans 15 amino acids. CDR3 DNA: TGTGCCAGCAGTGCTTTCGGGACTGGCCAAGGAGGCTACACCTTC. Its protein is CASSAFGTGQGGYTF.

The genes are TRBV19 and TRBJ1-5, with TRBD1 matching over 11 bases. Germline V gene sequence: CDR1 LNHDA, CDR2 SQIVND (reference sequence). V dropped 9 bases and J dropped 6; count of bases not matched to a gene: 7. This CDR3 is 14 amino acids long. In DNA, the CDR3 is TGTGCCAGCAAGGGACAGGGGGTCTTTCAGCCCCAGCATTTT. Encoded protein: CASKGQGVFQPQHF.

V usage is TRBV29-1 and J usage is TRBJ1-2; TRBD1 aligns across 8 bases. V lost 8 bases, J lost 5 bases, and 10 bases stayed unmatched. The CDR3 is 13 residues long. Per germline, CDR1 SQVTM and CDR2 ANQGSEA. The CDR3 DNA is TGCAGCAGTGCCAACAGGGGGGAGTATGGCTACACCTTC. It encodes CSSANRGEYGYTF. Combining the CDR3 with reference TRBV29-1 and TRBJ1-2 gives the whole variable domain SAVISQKPSRDICQRGTSLTIQCQVDSQVTMMFWYRQQPGQSLTLIATANQGSEATYESGFVIDKFPISRPNLTFSTLTVSNMSPEDSSIYLCSSANRGEYGYTFGSGTRLTVV.

This clonotype was observed many times. V is TRBV12-3 or TRBV12-4 and J is TRBJ1-2; D call uncertain. Trimming stripped 8 bases from V and 5 bases from J, with 12 bases between. The CDR3 contains 12 residues. The CDR3 bases are TGTGCCAGCCAGGTGCGGGATTATGGCTACACCTTC. Translation gives CASQVRDYGYTF.

The rearrangement links TRBV7-9 to TRBJ1-1; no firm D call. The V gene's germline CDR1 is SEHNR and CDR2 FQNEAQ (reference sequence). The V and J ends lost 8 bases and 5 bases respectively, with 9 bases between them. The CDR3 spans 11 residues. CDR3 sequence (DNA): TGTGCCAGCTGGAGTGGGACTGAAGCTTTCTTT. Translating gives CASWSGTEAFF.

V and J are TRBV20-1 and TRBJ2-5, with 10 bases aligning to TRBD2. The CDR3 has 15 residues. V was clipped by 5 bases and J by 5 bases; unmatched bases: 11. Germline CDR1 reads DFQATT; CDR2 reads SNEGSKA (reference sequence). This CDR3 is CSAERTSGAPETQYF. Here the CDR3 DNA reads TGCAGTGCTGAGAGAACTAGCGGGGCACCGGAGACCCAGTACTTC.

This clonotype was detected a few times. This chain connects TRBV7-2 to TRBJ2-3; 7 bases fit TRBD2. From germline, CDR1 is SGHTA and CDR2 FQGNSA. Trimming cost V 5 bases and J 3 bases; bases outside gene matches: 11. The CDR3 has 16 residues. In DNA, the CDR3 is TGTGCCAGCAGCCAAGCGGCGGGAGACGCTACAGATACGCAGTATTTT. Amino acid sequence: CASSQAAGDATDTQYF.

This clonotype was seen at least ten times. The rearrangement joins TRBV5-1 to TRBJ1-1; unclear D gene. This CDR3 has 15 residues. Trimming shortened V by 4 bases and J by 0 bases, and 13 bases separated the two germline ends. The germline V gene has CDR1 SGHRS and CDR2 YFSETQ. CDR3 protein: CASSPEFRMNTEAFF. In DNA form, the CDR3 reads TGCGCCAGCAGCCCAGAATTTAGGATGAACACTGAAGCTTTCTTT.

The chain links TRBV11-2 to TRBJ2-5; D is perhaps TRBD2 (6 bases). CDR3 length: 16 residues. CDR1 and CDR2 (germline): SGHAT, FQNNGV. Trimming stripped 1 base from V and 1 base from J, with 13 bases between. The CDR3 coding sequence is TGTGCCAGCAGCTTAGGGGGAGCGGGTGTCCAAGAGACCCAGTACTTC. It encodes CASSLGGAGVQETQYF.

This rearrangement joins TRBV29-1 to TRBJ2-7; D gene unclear. The V end lost 6 bases, the J end lost 6 bases, and 12 bases lay between the germline ends. This CDR3 has 11 amino acids. Germline CDR1 is SQVTM and CDR2 is ANQGSEA. The DNA for the CDR3 is TGCAGCGTGGGGTCAAAGGGCGAGCAGTACTTC. It is translated as CSVGSKGEQYF.